The 15 T cell receptor beta chains below all came from one sample that was sequenced in a study of beta chain features in type 1 diabetes. Expressed TCRB transcripts got sequenced, as all isolated RNA was reverse transcribed. Only in-frame clones appear in the TCRdb table, and some are missing; sequencing was by immunoSEQ multiplex PCR. The table includes around 140,000 clones, about 9.1% detected once. The sequencing input was central memory CD4+ T cells from blood. Receptors were obtained from a woman in her 40s in good health.

This clone was detected ten times or more. The chain carries TRBV7-9 and TRBJ2-1, with D possibly matching TRBD2 (6 bases). The CDR3 is made up of 9 amino acids. The V gene's germline CDR1 is SEHNR and CDR2 FQNEAQ (reference sequence). V was clipped by 10 bases and J by 9 bases, with 7 bases between them. CDR3 in amino acids: CAIGGEQFF. The DNA of the CDR3 is TGTGCCATCGGGGGTGAGCAGTTCTTC.

This clone turned up a few times. The rearrangement uses TRBV5-1 and TRBJ2-1, with 7 nucleotides matching TRBD1. With V trimmed by 4 bases and J by 12 bases, 16 bases remained unmatched. The CDR3 is 15 residues long. Looked up from germline, CDR1 is SGHRS and CDR2 is YFSETQ. CDR3 bases: TGCGCCAGCAGCCTCCTGGGTTTACAGGGGACCCCGCAGTTCTTC. Protein product: CASSLLGLQGTPQFF.

This clone was picked up a small number of times. This sequence joins TRBV11-2 and TRBJ2-3, with TRBD1 matching 7 bases. Per germline, CDR1 SGHAT and CDR2 FQNNGV. The CDR3 is 16 amino acids. V was clipped by 3 bases and J by 3 bases; unmatched bases: 9. CDR3 residues: CASSFGQALGTDTQYF. DNA for the CDR3: TGTGCCAGCAGCTTCGGACAGGCACTTGGGACAGATACGCAGTATTTT. Combining the CDR3 with reference TRBV11-2 and TRBJ2-3 gives the whole variable domain EAGVAQSPRYKIIEKRQSVAFWCNPISGHATLYWYQQILGQGPKLLIQFQNNGVVDDSQLPKDRFSAERLKGVDSTLKIQPAKLEDSAVYLCASSFGQALGTDTQYFGPGTRLTVL.

This clone has at least ten counts. The genes are TRBV9 and TRBJ1-2; the D gene is possibly TRBD1 (5 bases). The V end was cut by 0 bases, the J end by 2 bases, with 11 bases between. Germline V gives CDR1 SGDLS, CDR2 YYNGEE. There are 15 residues in the CDR3. CDR3 coding DNA: TGTGCCAGCAGCGTAGGGGAGGGGAAGAACTATGGCTACACCTTC. The encoded protein is CASSVGEGKNYGYTF.

With regard to this clone: In the same sample, other DNA sequences code for this CDR3. The chain combines TRBV5-1 with TRBJ2-7, with TRBD1 matching over 9 bases. The CDR3 contains 13 residues. Looked up from germline, CDR1 is SGHRS and CDR2 is YFSETQ. V shed 4 bases and J 3 bases; nucleotides not matched to a gene: 2. The CDR3 here is CASSPTGGYEQYF. DNA for the CDR3: TGCGCCAGCAGCCCGACAGGGGGCTACGAGCAGTACTTC.

This clone has a handful of counts. The gene calls are TRBV12-5 and TRBJ2-2; tentatively, D is TRBD1 (5 bases). This CDR3 comprises 14 residues. V was pared by 6 bases and J by 4 bases, with 12 bases between. Germline CDR1 is LGHNT and CDR2 is FRNRAP. CDR3 DNA: TGTGCTAGTGGGCCATGGGGCTTCACCGGGGAGCTGTTTTTT. Its translation is CASGPWGFTGELFF.

This clone was detected only a few times. The V gene is TRBV5-1, the J gene TRBJ2-3, with 8 positions matching TRBD1. This CDR3 has 14 residues. Germline V CDR1 and CDR2: SGHRS, YFSETQ. V lost 5 bases and J lost 2; bases outside the gene matches: 4. The CDR3: CASRVGQVTDTQYF. The CDR3 region has the DNA TGCGCCAGCAGGGTGGGACAGGTCACAGATACGCAGTATTTT. Based on the CDR3 plus reference TRBV5-1 and TRBJ2-3, the full variable domain is KAGVTQTPRYLIKTRGQQVTLSCSPISGHRSVSWYQQTPGQGLQFLFEYFSETQRNKGNFPGRFSGRQFSNSRSEMNVSTLELGDSALYLCASRVGQVTDTQYFGPGTRLTVL.

The genes are TRBV2 and TRBJ1-1; D remains ambiguous. The CDR3 consists of 12 residues. CDR1 and CDR2 (germline): SNHLY, FYNNEI. V was cut by 7 bases and J by 9 bases, with 15 bases left in between. CDR3 bases: TGTGCCAGCAACCTAGTCCGCGACCAAGCTTTCTTT. This encodes CASNLVRDQAFF. The full variable domain, in which reference TRBV2 and TRBJ1-1 provide the parts outside the CDR3, is EPEVTQTPSHQVTQMGQEVILRCVPISNHLYFYWYRQILGQKVEFLVSFYNNEISEKSEIFDDQFSVERPDGSNFTLKIRSTKLEDSAMYFCASNLVRDQAFFGQGTRLTVV.

This clone was found a few times. This rearrangement joins TRBV7-8 to TRBJ2-1; 9 bases are a match to TRBD2. Germline V CDR1 and CDR2: SGHVS, FQNEAQ. Trimming removed 4 bases from V and 8 bases from J; junction bases left unmatched: 12. This CDR3 comprises 16 residues. For the CDR3, the DNA is TGTGCCAGCAGCTCCTCCGGCGGGGGGGTGGGCTATGAGCAGTTCTTC. This sequence encodes CASSSSGGGVGYEQFF.

This clone has a handful of counts. This chain connects TRBV27 to TRBJ1-6, with D possibly matching TRBD1 (6 bases). CDR1 and CDR2 from the germline V gene are MNHEY and SMNVEV (reference sequence). V was shortened by 8 bases and J by 5 bases, with 13 bases between the two germline ends. This CDR3 is built from 14 residues. The DNA of the CDR3 is TGTGCCAGCGGGAGGGGGGTGAATAATTCACCCCTCCACTTT. This translates into CASGRGVNNSPLHF.

This clone was detected a few times. The chain combines TRBV4-1 with TRBJ2-7; 8 bases map to TRBD2. V was clipped by 1 base and J by 0 bases; unmatched bases: 8. Germline loops: CDR1 MGHRA, CDR2 YSYEKL. CDR3 length: 17 residues. CDR3 nucleotides: TGCGCCAGCAGCCAAGGGTTCCGGGCGGGGGGCTCCTACGAGCAGTACTTC. Translated: CASSQGFRAGGSYEQYF.

There are many counts of this clone. The chain carries TRBV6-5 and TRBJ2-1; D is undetermined. Trimming took off 7 bases at V and 4 bases at J, with 11 bases between the two ends. Germline loops: CDR1 MNHEY, CDR2 SVGAGI. The CDR3 covers 13 residues. This CDR3 reads CASNPTRYNEQFF. The CDR3 DNA is TGTGCCAGCAACCCGACGAGGTACAATGAGCAGTTCTTC.

The chain recombines TRBV11-2 with TRBJ2-1, with D maybe TRBD2 (6 bases). This CDR3 has 13 amino acids. From germline, CDR1 is SGHAT and CDR2 FQNNGV. V was pared by 0 bases and J by 9 bases, with 9 bases between. This chain's CDR3 is CASSLERDGEQFF. In DNA, the CDR3 is TGTGCCAGCAGCTTAGAGCGGGATGGTGAGCAGTTCTTC.

The chain combines TRBV9 with TRBJ2-5; 10 bases are a match to TRBD1. The CDR3 has 15 residues. Germline CDR1 reads SGDLS; CDR2 reads YYNGEE. Trimming at V came to 4 bases and at J to 5 bases, leaving 8 bases not matched to a gene. This chain's CDR3 is CASSPRTGGDETQYF. CDR3 sequence (DNA): TGTGCCAGCAGCCCTAGGACAGGGGGAGACGAGACCCAGTACTTC.

This clone has only a few counts. The chain carries TRBV7-9 and TRBJ2-7; 9 bases are shared with TRBD1. Trimming took 4 bases from V and 6 from J; bases not matched to a gene: 10. This CDR3 is 15 amino acids long. Germline V CDR1 and CDR2: SEHNR, FQNEAQ (reference sequence). CDR3 sequence: CASSSGSGTGFEQYF. Here the CDR3 DNA reads TGTGCCAGCAGCTCAGGCTCCGGGACAGGGTTCGAGCAGTACTTC.